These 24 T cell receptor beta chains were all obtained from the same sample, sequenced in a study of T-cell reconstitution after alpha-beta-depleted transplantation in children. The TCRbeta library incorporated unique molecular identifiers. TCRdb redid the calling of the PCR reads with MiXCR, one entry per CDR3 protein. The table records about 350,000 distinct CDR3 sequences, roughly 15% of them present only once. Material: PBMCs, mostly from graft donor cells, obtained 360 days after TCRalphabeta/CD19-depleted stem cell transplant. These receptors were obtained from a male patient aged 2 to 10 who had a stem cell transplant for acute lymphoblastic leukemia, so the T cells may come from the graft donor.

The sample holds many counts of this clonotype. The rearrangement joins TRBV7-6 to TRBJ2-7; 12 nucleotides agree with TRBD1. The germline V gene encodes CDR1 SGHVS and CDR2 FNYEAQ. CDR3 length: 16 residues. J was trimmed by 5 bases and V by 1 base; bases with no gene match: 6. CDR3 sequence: CASSLVGQGAFNEQYF. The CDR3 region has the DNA TGTGCCAGCAGCTTAGTGGGACAGGGGGCGTTCAACGAGCAGTACTTC.

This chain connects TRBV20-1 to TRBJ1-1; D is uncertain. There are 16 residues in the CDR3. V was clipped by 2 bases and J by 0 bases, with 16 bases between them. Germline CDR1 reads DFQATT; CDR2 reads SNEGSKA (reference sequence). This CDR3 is CSARRLTRVMNTEAFF. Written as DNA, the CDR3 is TGCAGTGCTAGACGATTGACACGTGTCATGAACACTGAAGCTTTCTTT.

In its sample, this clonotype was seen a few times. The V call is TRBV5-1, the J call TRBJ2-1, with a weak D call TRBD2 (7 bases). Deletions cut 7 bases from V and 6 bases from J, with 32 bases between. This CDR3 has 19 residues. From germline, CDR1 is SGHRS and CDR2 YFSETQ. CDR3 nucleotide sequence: TGCGCCAGCCGCCTGGCCCCCACTAGCGAGGGGGGATTCGGCAATGAGCAGTTCTTC. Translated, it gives CASRLAPTSEGGFGNEQFF.

CDR3 loop: CASSQDRGARPNEQFF. The CDR3, as DNA: TGTGCCAGCAGCCAAGATCGGGGGGCGCGACCCAATGAGCAGTTCTTC. The chain uses TRBV3-1 and TRBJ2-1; weak D call: TRBD2 (7 bases). V was trimmed by 0 bases and J by 6 bases, leaving 15 bases between them. The CDR3 is 16 residues long. Germline CDR1 reads LGHDT; CDR2 reads YNNKEL (reference sequence).

The CDR3 spells CATGLRNRQFF. The CDR3 nucleotides are TGTGCCACGGGTCTCCGAAACCGGCAGTTCTTC. This chain connects TRBV24-1 to TRBJ2-1; no clear D gene. Germline V gene lookup returns CDR1 KGHDR and CDR2 SFDVKD. This CDR3 region has 11 residues. Trimming left V 10 bases short and J 12 bases short, with 15 bases between.

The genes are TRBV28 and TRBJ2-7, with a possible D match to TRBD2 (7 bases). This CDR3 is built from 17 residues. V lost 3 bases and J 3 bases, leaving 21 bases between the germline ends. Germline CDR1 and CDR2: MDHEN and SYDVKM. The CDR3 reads CASSFLGGRGRHYEQYF. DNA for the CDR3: TGTGCCAGCAGTTTTTTAGGGGGGCGGGGGCGCCACTACGAGCAGTACTTC.

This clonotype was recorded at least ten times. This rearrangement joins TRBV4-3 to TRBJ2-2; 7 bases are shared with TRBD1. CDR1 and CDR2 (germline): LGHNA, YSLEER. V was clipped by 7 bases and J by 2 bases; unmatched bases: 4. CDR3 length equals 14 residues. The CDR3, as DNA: TGCGCCAGCACGACAGGGACCAACACCGGGGAGCTGTTTTTT. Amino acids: CASTTGTNTGELFF.

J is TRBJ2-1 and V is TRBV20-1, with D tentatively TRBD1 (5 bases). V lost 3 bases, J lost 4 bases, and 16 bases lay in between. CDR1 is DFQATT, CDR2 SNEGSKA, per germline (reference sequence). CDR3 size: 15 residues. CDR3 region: CSARALQGVYNEQFF. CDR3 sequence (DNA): TGCAGTGCTAGGGCCCTGCAAGGGGTTTACAATGAGCAGTTCTTC.

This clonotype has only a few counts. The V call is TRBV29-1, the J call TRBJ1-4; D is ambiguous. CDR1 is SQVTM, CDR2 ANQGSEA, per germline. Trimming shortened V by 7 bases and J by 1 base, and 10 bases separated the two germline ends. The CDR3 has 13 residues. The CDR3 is CSAQHRTNEKLFF. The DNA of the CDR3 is TGCAGCGCTCAACATCGAACTAATGAAAAACTGTTTTTT.

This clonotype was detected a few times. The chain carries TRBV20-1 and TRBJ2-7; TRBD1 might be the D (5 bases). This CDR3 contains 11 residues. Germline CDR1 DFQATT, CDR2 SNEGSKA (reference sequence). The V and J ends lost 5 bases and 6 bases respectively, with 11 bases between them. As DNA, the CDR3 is TGCAGTGCTCGACAGAGAAGCGAGCAGTACTTC. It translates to CSARQRSEQYF.

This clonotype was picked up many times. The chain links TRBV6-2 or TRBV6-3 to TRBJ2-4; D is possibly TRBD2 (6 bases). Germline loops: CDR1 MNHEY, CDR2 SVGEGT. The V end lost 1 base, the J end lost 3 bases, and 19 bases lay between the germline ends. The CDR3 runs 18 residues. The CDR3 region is CASSYYGRPPRGKNIQYF. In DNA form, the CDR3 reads TGTGCCAGCAGTTACTACGGTCGGCCTCCGCGGGGCAAAAACATTCAGTACTTC.

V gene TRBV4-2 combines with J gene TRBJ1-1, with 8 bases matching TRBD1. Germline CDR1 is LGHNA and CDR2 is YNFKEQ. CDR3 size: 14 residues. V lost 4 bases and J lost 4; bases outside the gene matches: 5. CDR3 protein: CASSPMTGATEAFF. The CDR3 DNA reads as TGTGCCAGCAGCCCCATGACAGGGGCCACTGAAGCTTTCTTT.

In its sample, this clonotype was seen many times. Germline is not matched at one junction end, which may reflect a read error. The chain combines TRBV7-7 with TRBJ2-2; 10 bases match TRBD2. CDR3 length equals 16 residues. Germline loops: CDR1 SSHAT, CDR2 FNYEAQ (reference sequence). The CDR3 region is CASSDTGTSVGGELFF. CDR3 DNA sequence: TGTGCTAGCAGCGACACCGGGACTAGCGTGGGCGGGGAGCTGTTTTTT.

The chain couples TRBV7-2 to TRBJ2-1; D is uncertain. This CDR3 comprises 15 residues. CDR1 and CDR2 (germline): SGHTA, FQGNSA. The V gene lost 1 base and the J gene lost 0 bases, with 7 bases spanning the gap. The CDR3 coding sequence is TGTGCCAGCAGCTTAGTCTCGGTCTCCTACAATGAGCAGTTCTTC. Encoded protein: CASSLVSVSYNEQFF.

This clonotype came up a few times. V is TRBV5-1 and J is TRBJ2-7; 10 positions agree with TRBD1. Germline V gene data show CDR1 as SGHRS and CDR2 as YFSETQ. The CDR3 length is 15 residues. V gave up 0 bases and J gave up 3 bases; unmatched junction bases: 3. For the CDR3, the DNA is TGCGCCAGCAGCTTGGACGGGACAGGGGTCTACGAGCAGTACTTC. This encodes CASSLDGTGVYEQYF.

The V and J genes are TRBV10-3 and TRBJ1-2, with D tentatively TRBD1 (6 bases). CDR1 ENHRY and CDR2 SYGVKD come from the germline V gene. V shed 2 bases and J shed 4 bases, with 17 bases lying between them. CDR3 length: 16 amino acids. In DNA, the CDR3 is TGTGCCATCAGTGAGGGACGGGACAAGGGGATCTATGGCTACACCTTC. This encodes CAISEGRDKGIYGYTF.

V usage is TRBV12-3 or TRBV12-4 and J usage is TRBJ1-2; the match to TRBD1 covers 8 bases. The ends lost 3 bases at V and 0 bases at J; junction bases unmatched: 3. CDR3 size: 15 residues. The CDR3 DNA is TGTGCCAGCAGTTTCACAGGGGGAGCTAACTATGGCTACACCTTC. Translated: CASSFTGGANYGYTF.

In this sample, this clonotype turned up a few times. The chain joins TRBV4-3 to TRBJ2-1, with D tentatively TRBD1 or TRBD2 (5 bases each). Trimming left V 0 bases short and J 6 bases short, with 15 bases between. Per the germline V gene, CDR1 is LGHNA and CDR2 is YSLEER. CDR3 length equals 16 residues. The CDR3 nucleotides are TGCGCCAGCAGCCAAGAGCCCGGGACCGGCCTCAATGAGCAGTTCTTC. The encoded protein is CASSQEPGTGLNEQFF.

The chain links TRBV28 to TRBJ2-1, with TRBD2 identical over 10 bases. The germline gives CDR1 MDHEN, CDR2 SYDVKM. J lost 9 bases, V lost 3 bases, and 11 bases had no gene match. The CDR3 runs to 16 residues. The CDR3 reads CASSFNPGLAFGEQFF. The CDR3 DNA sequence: TGTGCCAGCAGTTTCAACCCGGGACTAGCGTTCGGTGAGCAGTTCTTC.

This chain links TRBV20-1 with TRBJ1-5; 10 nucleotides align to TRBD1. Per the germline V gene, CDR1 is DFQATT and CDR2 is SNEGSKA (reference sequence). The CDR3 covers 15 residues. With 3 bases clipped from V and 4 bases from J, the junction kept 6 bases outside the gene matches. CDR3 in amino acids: CSASGQGGPNQPQHF. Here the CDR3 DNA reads TGCAGTGCTAGCGGACAGGGGGGTCCTAATCAGCCCCAGCATTTT.

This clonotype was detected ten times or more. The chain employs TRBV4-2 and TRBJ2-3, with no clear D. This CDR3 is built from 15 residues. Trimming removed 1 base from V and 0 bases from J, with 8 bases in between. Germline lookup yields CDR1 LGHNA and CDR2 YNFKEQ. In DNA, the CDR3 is TGTGCCAGCAGCCAAGTTCAGGCTAGCACAGATACGCAGTATTTT. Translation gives CASSQVQASTDTQYF.

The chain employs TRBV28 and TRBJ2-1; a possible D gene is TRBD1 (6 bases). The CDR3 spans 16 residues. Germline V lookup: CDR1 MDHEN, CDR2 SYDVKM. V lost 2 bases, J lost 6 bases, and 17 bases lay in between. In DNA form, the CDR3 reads TGTGCCAGCAGTTTACCGCCGGGACACCCCCCCAATGAGCAGTTCTTC. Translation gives CASSLPPGHPPNEQFF.

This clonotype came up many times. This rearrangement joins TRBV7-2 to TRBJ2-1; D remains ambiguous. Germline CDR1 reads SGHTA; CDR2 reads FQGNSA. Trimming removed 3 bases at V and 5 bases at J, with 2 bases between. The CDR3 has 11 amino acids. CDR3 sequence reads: CASSFHNEQFF. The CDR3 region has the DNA TGTGCCAGCAGCTTTCACAATGAGCAGTTCTTC.

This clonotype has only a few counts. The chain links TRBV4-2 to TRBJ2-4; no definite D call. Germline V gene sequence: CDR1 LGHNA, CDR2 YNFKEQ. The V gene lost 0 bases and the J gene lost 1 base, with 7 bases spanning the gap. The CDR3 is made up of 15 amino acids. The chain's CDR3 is CASSQERPAKNIQYF. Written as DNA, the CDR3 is TGTGCCAGCAGCCAAGAGCGACCTGCCAAAAACATTCAGTACTTC.